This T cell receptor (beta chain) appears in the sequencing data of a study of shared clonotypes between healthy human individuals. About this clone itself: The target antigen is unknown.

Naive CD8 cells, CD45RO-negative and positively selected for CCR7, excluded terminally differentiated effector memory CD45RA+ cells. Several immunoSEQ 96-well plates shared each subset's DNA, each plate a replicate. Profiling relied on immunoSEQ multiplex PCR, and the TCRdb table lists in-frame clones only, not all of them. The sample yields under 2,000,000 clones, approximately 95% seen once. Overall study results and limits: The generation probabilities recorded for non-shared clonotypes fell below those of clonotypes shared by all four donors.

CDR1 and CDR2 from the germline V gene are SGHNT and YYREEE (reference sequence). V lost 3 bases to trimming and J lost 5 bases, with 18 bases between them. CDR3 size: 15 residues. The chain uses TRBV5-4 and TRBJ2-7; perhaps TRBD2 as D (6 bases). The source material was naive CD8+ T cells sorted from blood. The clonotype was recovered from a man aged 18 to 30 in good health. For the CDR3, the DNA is TGTGCCAGCAGCTCCGGACTTTTCGGGAGCGACGAGCAGTACTTC. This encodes CASSSGLFGSDEQYF. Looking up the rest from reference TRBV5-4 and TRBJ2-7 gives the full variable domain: ETGVTQSPTHLIKTRGQQVTLRCSSQSGHNTVSWYQQALGQGPQFIFQYYREEENGRGNFPPRFSGLQFPNYSSELNVNALELDDSALYLCASSSGLFGSDEQYFGPGTRLTVT.